The T cell receptor beta chain under discussion was sequenced for a study of blood T cells in healthy people across ages. About the research overall: About one barcoded TCR beta cDNA was captured per two T cells.

This clonotype was seen a handful of times. Trimming shortened V by 8 bases and J by 1 base, and 20 bases separated the two germline ends. Germline CDR1 is LGHNA and CDR2 is YSLEER. The CDR3 is 16 residues long. Using a J-beta primer mix together with a sample-barcoded 5' primer, a second PCR was run for about 7 to 12 cycles. TCRdb analysed the 5' RACE reads with MiXCR anew, one entry per CDR3 protein. The repertoire consists of roughly 570,000 distinct CDR3 sequences, with approximately 30% occurring once and the leading ten covering roughly 20%. Source material: blood. The origin of this receptor is a woman in her seventies in good health. This sequence joins TRBV4-3 and TRBJ2-5; weak D call: TRBD2 (5 bases). The CDR3 DNA is TGCGCCAGCGACGCCCAACTAGTGGCCCGCCAAGAGACCCAGTACTTC. Translation: CASDAQLVARQETQYF.